This is a list of T cell receptor beta chains from one sample in a study of cytomegalovirus exposure and HLA in healthy donors. Measured with immunoSEQ multiplex PCR; TCRdb has only the in-frame clones, and not every one. The sample consists of about 120,000 clones, over 80% of them appearing once. The sample was PBMCs. The source is a man aged 50-59 years in good health and CMV-seronegative. Each CDR3 is given with its conserved first and last residue. Fields, in order: D gene, V gene, clone size, J gene, CDR3 DNA, CDR3 protein. D genes are given only for firm matches. Clone sizes are given selectively: once, few, many, or a class where the clone is expanded.

>.|TRBV19|once|TRBJ2-6
TGTGCCAGTAGTATTGTTGGGGCGCTCTCTGGGGCCAACGTCCTGACTTTC
CASSIVGALSGANVLTF
>.|TRBV7-9|.|TRBJ1-1
TGTGCCAGCACCCCCGGGGAGGGCACCACTGAAGCTTTCTTT
CASTPGEGTTEAFF
>.|TRBV5-5|.|TRBJ2-3
TGTGCCAGCAGCTTGAATGGCCACCACACAGATACGCAGTATTTT
CASSLNGHHTDTQYF
>.|TRBV7-8|.|TRBJ2-7
TGTGCCAGCAGCTCTAATGCTCTACTCTACGAGCAGTACTTC
CASSSNALLYEQYF
>TRBD1|TRBV6-1|.|TRBJ2-1
TGTGCCAGCAGCCTTCCGGGACAGGGCAATGAGCAGTTCTTC
CASSLPGQGNEQFF
>TRBD1|TRBV19|.|TRBJ1-1
TGTGCTGCACAGGGGGCGTTCACTGAAGCTTTCTTT
CAAQGAFTEAFF
>TRBD1|TRBV6-5|.|TRBJ2-7
TGTGCCAGCAGTTCGATAGGACAGGTCTCCTACGAGCAGTACTTC
CASSSIGQVSYEQYF
>TRBD2|TRBV5-4|.|TRBJ2-2
TGTGCCAGCAGTGGACCAGCGGGAGGGCCATTATCCGGGGAGCTGTTTTTT
CASSGPAGGPLSGELFF
>TRBD2|TRBV5-1|.|TRBJ2-3
TGCGCCAGCAGCTTGGCGGGGGGGACAGATACGCAGTATTTT
CASSLAGGTDTQYF
>TRBD2|TRBV19|.|TRBJ2-1
TGTGCCAGTCAACCTTCACTAGCGATTTCCTACAATGAGCAGTTCTTC
CASQPSLAISYNEQFF
>.|TRBV9|.|TRBJ2-2
TGTGCCAGCAGCCCCCCCGGGGTGATCACCGGGGAGCTGTTTTTT
CASSPPGVITGELFF
>TRBD2|TRBV30|.|TRBJ2-5
TGTGCCTGGAGTGCCGGGACTAGCGGGAACCAAGAGACCCAGTACTTC
CAWSAGTSGNQETQYF
>TRBD2|TRBV27|.|TRBJ2-2
TGTGCCAGCAGCAAGACTAGCTCGGGCACCGGGGAGCTGTTTTTT
CASSKTSSGTGELFF
>.|TRBV7-9|.|TRBJ2-7
TGTGCCAGCAGCCCTCCTTCCTACGAGCAGTACTTC
CASSPPSYEQYF
>TRBD2|TRBV4-2|.|TRBJ2-7
TGTGCCAGCAGCCAAGATGGAGCGGGGGCTACCTACGAGCAGTACTTC
CASSQDGAGATYEQYF
>TRBD2|TRBV4-3|.|TRBJ2-2
TGCGCCAGCAGCCAAGACCCGGGAGGCCTGAACACCGGGGAGCTGTTTTTT
CASSQDPGGLNTGELFF
>TRBD1|TRBV9|.|TRBJ2-2
TGTGCCAGCAGCTTTACAGGGGCAAACGGGGAGCTGTTTTTT
CASSFTGANGELFF
>.|TRBV5-6|.|TRBJ1-2
TGTGCCAGCAGTTCCCCCCCACAGGGCCCTAACTATGGCTACACCTTC
CASSSPPQGPNYGYTF
>.|TRBV12-5|.|TRBJ2-3
TGTGCTAGTGGTTTGGATCCCGGGCTAGCGAAAAATACGCAGTATTTT
CASGLDPGLAKNTQYF
>.|TRBV7-3|.|TRBJ1-1
TGTGCCAGCAGCTTAACCCCCCGACAATCTGAAGCTTTCTTT
CASSLTPRQSEAFF
>.|TRBV5-1|.|TRBJ2-1
TGCGCCAGCAGCTTGGTTACGGGAGATGAGCAGTTCTTC
CASSLVTGDEQFF
>.|TRBV7-6|few|TRBJ1-1
TGTGCCAGCAGCTCGACAGGGAACACTGAAGCTTTCTTT
CASSSTGNTEAFF
>TRBD1|TRBV29-1|.|TRBJ2-2
TGCAGCGTTGAAAACCAGGGGGAGAACACCGGGGAGCTGTTTTTT
CSVENQGENTGELFF
>.|TRBV5-5|few|TRBJ2-3
TGTGCCAGCAGTCTCGGGGTGACGCAGTATTTT
CASSLGVTQYF
>.|TRBV6-5|.|TRBJ1-1
TGTGCCAGCAGTTCCAACAGAGACACTGAAGCTTTCTTT
CASSSNRDTEAFF
>TRBD2|TRBV28|.|TRBJ2-2
TGTGCCAGTCGACTAGCGGGAGATTTCGGGGAGCTGTTTTTT
CASRLAGDFGELFF
>.|TRBV4-1|few|TRBJ2-1
TGCGCCAGCAGCCACCCAACGGGGAGACTAGTCTCCATTTCCTACAATGAGCAGTTCTTC
CASSHPTGRLVSISYNEQFF
>.|TRBV5-1|.|TRBJ2-7
TGCGCCAGCAGCTTGGAAGGGGCCGGCCGAATTCAGTACTTC
CASSLEGAGRIQYF
>TRBD1|TRBV19|.|TRBJ1-5
TGTGCCAGTAGATTGGACAGGGGAGGCAATCAGCCCCAGCATTTT
CASRLDRGGNQPQHF
>.|TRBV4-2|.|TRBJ1-2
TGTGCCAGCAGCCACCTGCGAGGGATTGGTATGAATGGCTACACCTTC
CASSHLRGIGMNGYTF
>.|TRBV14|.|TRBJ2-7
TGTGCCAGCAGCCAAGCAATTGACAGGCAGCAGTACTTC
CASSQAIDRQQYF
>TRBD2|TRBV7-9|.|TRBJ2-2
TGTTCCAGCAGCTTATTGGGACTAGCGGGGGACACCGGGGAGCTGTTTTTT
CSSSLLGLAGDTGELFF
>.|TRBV6-5|.|TRBJ2-7
TGTGCCAGCAGAGCCGGGATTTACGAGCAGTACTTC
CASRAGIYEQYF
>TRBD1|TRBV4-1|.|TRBJ1-5
TGCGCCAGCAGCCAAGACTTTGGGACAGGGGGCCAGCCCCAGCATTTT
CASSQDFGTGGQPQHF
>.|TRBV5-1|.|TRBJ2-7
TGCGCCAGCAGCTTGGCTATATCTAGTTACTACGAGCAGTACTTC
CASSLAISSYYEQYF
>TRBD2|TRBV9|.|TRBJ2-5
TGTGCCAGCAGCGTGTGGGGGGGAGAAGAGACCCAGTACTTC
CASSVWGGEETQYF